The 30 T cell receptor beta chains presented below share a single source sample, sequenced in a study of cytomegalovirus exposure and HLA in healthy donors. A multiplex PCR was run with 60 Vbeta primers and 13 Jbeta primers. Sequencing was performed with immunoSEQ multiplex PCR; in TCRdb, only in-frame clones are kept and a portion is missing. The table includes about 170,000 clones, 72% detected once. The sequenced sample was PBMCs. These receptors were collected from a human donor in good health.

This clone came up a few times. The chain has TRBV11-2 and TRBJ1-4; 8 bases line up with TRBD1. Germline V gene data show CDR1 as SGHAT and CDR2 as FQNNGV. V shed 5 bases and J 8 bases; nucleotides not matched to a gene: 10. CDR3 length equals 15 residues. CDR3 residues: CASSPLRGREEKLFF. The CDR3 nucleotides read TGTGCCAGCAGCCCCCTCAGGGGGCGCGAGGAAAAACTGTTTTTT. Full variable domain (rest looked up from reference TRBV11-2 and TRBJ1-4): EAGVAQSPRYKIIEKRQSVAFWCNPISGHATLYWYQQILGQGPKLLIQFQNNGVVDDSQLPKDRFSAERLKGVDSTLKIQPAKLEDSAVYLCASSPLRGREEKLFFGSGTQLSVL.

The gene calls are TRBV6-6 and TRBJ1-1; 8 positions match TRBD1. The length of the CDR3 is 16 residues. Trimming at V came to 2 bases and at J to 1 base, leaving 6 bases not matched to a gene. Germline assignment: CDR1 MNHNY and CDR2 SVGAGI (reference sequence). CDR3 amino acids: CASSYGRDRSNTEAFF. In DNA form, the CDR3 reads TGTGCCAGCAGTTACGGCCGGGACAGGTCGAACACTGAAGCTTTCTTT.

This chain connects TRBV2 to TRBJ1-1; 9 nucleotides line up with TRBD1. CDR1 and CDR2 (germline): SNHLY, FYNNEI. Unmatched junction bases numbered 20, after V lost 11 bases and J lost 1 base. The CDR3 contains 18 residues. The CDR3 loop is CAVLHWGQGGVPNTEAFF. The CDR3 coding sequence is TGTGCCGTCCTACATTGGGGACAGGGAGGGGTGCCGAACACTGAAGCTTTCTTT.

J is TRBJ1-2 and V is TRBV13, with TRBD1 matching over 7 bases. V trimming: 3 bases; J trimming: 4 bases; junction bases outside the gene matches: 8. There are 15 residues in the CDR3. In germline, CDR1 is PRHDT, CDR2 FYEKMQ (reference sequence). CDR3 sequence (DNA): TGTGCCAGCAGCTTGGAGACAGGGCTCCCCTATGGCTACACCTTC. This encodes CASSLETGLPYGYTF.

The V call is TRBV5-4, the J call TRBJ2-5, with D tentatively TRBD2 (5 bases). The J call could be wrong; TRBJ2-7 is a better fit for the DNA end. Germline V gene lookup returns CDR1 SGHNT and CDR2 YYREEE (reference sequence). CDR3 length: 13 residues. CDR3 DNA sequence: TGTGCCAGCAATGTAGCGAGCTCCTACGAGCAGTACTTC. Amino acids: CASNVASSYEQYF.

This chain uses TRBV6-6 with TRBJ1-1; 7 bases agree with TRBD1. Germline CDR1 reads MNHNY; CDR2 reads SVGAGI (reference sequence). V was clipped by 5 bases and J by 2 bases; unmatched bases: 8. The CDR3 loop spans 15 amino acids. CDR3 residues: CASSTSGQLNTEAFF. The CDR3 coding sequence is TGTGCCAGCAGTACCTCGGGACAGCTAAACACTGAAGCTTTCTTT.

J is TRBJ1-2 and V is TRBV11-2, with 7 positions matching TRBD1. The CDR3 sequence is 14 residues long. The ends lost 1 base at V and 8 bases at J; junction bases unmatched: 7. Per germline, CDR1 SGHAT and CDR2 FQNNGV. CDR3 DNA: TGTGCCAGCAGCTTAGGGGGACAGTCGGTGGGCTACACCTTC. This encodes CASSLGGQSVGYTF.

The V and J genes are TRBV9 and TRBJ2-5; possible D gene TRBD2, 6 bases. V was cut by 3 bases and J by 7 bases, with 28 bases left in between. The CDR3 has 18 residues. Germline assignment: CDR1 SGDLS and CDR2 YYNGEE. CDR3 protein: CASSALDRGGKSVGTQYF. The DNA for the CDR3 is TGTGCCAGCAGCGCTTTAGATAGGGGCGGGAAGTCAGTGGGGACCCAGTACTTC.

The rearrangement uses TRBV6-1 and TRBJ2-3; 7 nucleotides line up with TRBD1. J lost 2 bases, V lost 1 base, and 9 bases had no gene match. The CDR3 runs to 17 residues. CDR1 is MNHNS, CDR2 SASEGT, per germline. CDR3 loop: CASSEVVSGGFTDTQYF. CDR3 coding DNA: TGTGCCAGCAGTGAAGTTGTGTCAGGGGGTTTCACAGATACGCAGTATTTT.

This sequence joins TRBV18 and TRBJ1-1; TRBD1 might be the D (5 bases). Trimming took 5 bases from V and 4 from J, leaving 8 bases between them. Germline V CDR1 and CDR2: KGHSH, LQKENI. The CDR3 sequence is 12 residues long. CDR3 bases: TGTGCCAGCTCAATAAGGGGCACTGAAGCTTTCTTT. Translated, it gives CASSIRGTEAFF.

This chain uses TRBV7-6 with TRBJ2-5, with D perhaps TRBD1 (6 bases). CDR3 length equals 17 residues. Germline-derived CDR1 and CDR2 are SGHVS and FNYEAQ. V gave up 1 base and J gave up 9 bases, with 24 bases separating them. In DNA form, the CDR3 reads TGTGCCAGCAGCTTAGATTTGGACACAGGGATTTGGGCGGCCCAGTACTTC. Translated, it gives CASSLDLDTGIWAAQYF.

V usage is TRBV6-4 and J usage is TRBJ1-6; D unresolved. Germline V lookup: CDR1 MRHNA, CDR2 SNTAGT. This CDR3 is built from 14 residues. V shed 1 base and J shed 4 bases, with 5 bases lying between them. The CDR3 spells CASSDFSYNSPLHF. The CDR3 region has the DNA TGTGCCAGCAGTGACTTCAGTTATAATTCACCCCTCCACTTT.

A few counts support this clone. V usage is TRBV19 and J usage is TRBJ1-5; TRBD1 matches 7 bases. This CDR3 has 15 amino acids. The V gene end was trimmed by 7 bases and the J gene end by 1 base; junction bases not matched to a gene: 7. Looked up from germline, CDR1 is LNHDA and CDR2 is SQIVND (reference sequence). The CDR3 is CASTPGQRSNQPQHF. CDR3 nucleotides: TGTGCCAGTACCCCGGGACAGAGGAGCAATCAGCCCCAGCATTTT.

The chain is built from TRBV30 and TRBJ2-3, with 7 bases matching TRBD1. CDR3 size: 14 residues. The J segment lost 2 bases and the V segment lost 0 bases, leaving 2 bases of the junction unmatched. Germline CDR1 GTSNPN, CDR2 SVGIG (reference sequence). CDR3 sequence reads: CAWSVGQDTDTQYF. CDR3 nucleotide sequence: TGTGCCTGGAGTGTTGGACAGGACACAGATACGCAGTATTTT.

This clone appeared a few times. The chain combines TRBV29-1 with TRBJ1-1; possible D gene TRBD1, 5 bases. Germline V lookup: CDR1 SQVTM, CDR2 ANQGSEA. Trimming removed 7 bases from V and 5 bases from J, with 17 bases in between. The CDR3 sequence is 13 residues long. The CDR3 DNA is TGCAGCGCGATCGGGGCCCGGGGGACTGAAGCTTTCTTT. Translation gives CSAIGARGTEAFF.

The chain couples TRBV6-4 to TRBJ2-6; 8 nucleotides match TRBD1. V gave up 5 bases and J gave up 2 bases; unmatched junction bases: 5. The CDR3 length is 16 residues. The germline V gene has CDR1 MRHNA and CDR2 SNTAGT. In nucleotides, the CDR3 is TGTGCCAGCAGTAGCCAGGGGGCTGCTGGGGCCAACGTCCTGACTTTC. Translation: CASSSQGAAGANVLTF.

The genes are TRBV6-1 and TRBJ2-3, with TRBD1 matching over 8 bases. The germline gives CDR1 MNHNS, CDR2 SASEGT. CDR3 length: 15 residues. Trimming cost V 6 bases and J 4 bases; bases outside gene matches: 9. CDR3 amino acids: CASRTRTGRADTQYF. Written as DNA, the CDR3 is TGTGCCAGCAGGACCCGGACAGGGCGTGCAGATACGCAGTATTTT.

The gene calls are TRBV5-4 and TRBJ1-6, with D perhaps TRBD1 (5 bases). The germline V and J ends were trimmed by 4 bases and 3 bases, with 17 bases remaining between them. Per germline, CDR1 SGHNT and CDR2 YYREEE (reference sequence). This CDR3 has 17 residues. The CDR3 DNA reads TGTGCCAGCAGCATAGGGGCGGGGGTCGACTATAATTCACCCCTCCACTTT. Translation gives CASSIGAGVDYNSPLHF.

The chain uses TRBV9 and TRBJ2-3; 15 bases agree with TRBD2. The V gene's germline CDR1 is SGDLS and CDR2 YYNGEE. There are 18 residues in the CDR3. The V segment lost 5 bases and the J segment 1 base; nucleotides outside the gene matches: 8. CDR3 sequence (DNA): TGTGCCAGCAGTAAACGGGGACTAGCGGGGGGACGCACAGATACGCAGTATTTT. It yields the protein CASSKRGLAGGRTDTQYF. Using reference TRBV9 and TRBJ2-3 for the parts outside the CDR3, the full variable domain is DSGVTQTPKHLITATGQRVTLRCSPRSGDLSVYWYQQSLDQGLQFLIQYYNGEERAKGNILERFSAQQFPDLHSELNLSSLELGDSALYFCASSKRGLAGGRTDTQYFGPGTRLTVL.

The chain recombines TRBV30 with TRBJ2-5; 7 nucleotides align to TRBD2. J gave up 5 bases and V 0 bases, and 6 bases lay outside the gene matches. The CDR3 contains 14 residues. Germline loops: CDR1 GTSNPN, CDR2 SVGIG (reference sequence). The CDR3 bases are TGTGCCTGGAGTGTACGTGTGGGGGGGGAGACCCAGTACTTC. It encodes CAWSVRVGGETQYF.

V is TRBV7-9 and J is TRBJ1-3; no clear D gene. This CDR3 is 16 amino acids long. Trimming left V 1 base short and J 0 bases short, with 10 bases between. Per the germline V gene, CDR1 is SEHNR and CDR2 is FQNEAQ (reference sequence). The CDR3 sequence is CASSLDSGISGNTIYF. CDR3 DNA sequence: TGTGCCAGCAGCTTAGATTCGGGGATCTCTGGAAACACCATATATTTT. The full variable domain, rest sourced from reference TRBV7-9 and TRBJ1-3, is DTGVSQNPRHKITKRGQNVTFRCDPISEHNRLYWYRQTLGQGPEFLTYFQNEAQLEKSRLLSDRFSAERPKGSFSTLEIQRTEQGDSAMYLCASSLDSGISGNTIYFGEGSWLTVV.

In its sample, this clone was seen a few times. J is TRBJ2-7 and V is TRBV5-1, with 9 bases matching TRBD1. CDR1 SGHRS and CDR2 YFSETQ come from the germline V gene. The CDR3 extends over 16 amino acids. After removal of 0 bases from V and 6 bases from J, the junction contained 10 bases not matched to a gene. The CDR3 sequence: CASSLVWGTGWSEQYF. CDR3 in DNA: TGCGCCAGCAGCTTGGTGTGGGGGACAGGGTGGAGCGAGCAGTACTTC.

As to this clone: The junction does not match germline at one end; this may be a read error. The chain combines TRBV14 with TRBJ2-7, with TRBD1 matching 8 bases. Germline V gene sequence: CDR1 SGHDN, CDR2 FVKESK. CDR3 length: 12 residues. CDR3 sequence reads: CASSHLDRAVNF. CDR3 sequence (DNA): TGTGCCAGCAGCCACCTGGACAGGGCAGTGAACTTC.

The chain uses TRBV12-5 and TRBJ2-1, with TRBD1 matching over 9 bases. V was pared by 7 bases and J by 2 bases, with 12 bases of the junction left unmatched. The CDR3 is 17 amino acids. Germline V gives CDR1 LGHNT, CDR2 FRNRAP. This CDR3 is CASAPIRDRDTYNEQFF. For the CDR3, the DNA is TGTGCTAGTGCCCCTATCCGGGACAGGGACACCTACAATGAGCAGTTCTTC.

CDR3: CASSYNRGYEQYF. In nucleotides, the CDR3 is TGTGCCAGCAGTTACAACAGGGGATACGAGCAGTACTTC. The chain is built from TRBV6-5 and TRBJ2-7; 7 bases are shared with TRBD1. CDR3 length equals 13 residues. CDR1 is MNHEY and CDR2 is SVGAGI in the germline V gene. With 2 bases clipped from V and 4 bases from J, the junction kept 2 bases outside the gene matches.

This chain links TRBV5-4 with TRBJ1-2; D call uncertain. V lost 0 bases, J lost 4 bases, and 4 bases lay in between. This CDR3 comprises 12 residues. CDR1 SGHNT and CDR2 YYREEE come from the germline V gene (reference sequence). CDR3 region: CASSLDGYGYTF. The CDR3 bases are TGTGCCAGCAGCTTGGACGGCTATGGCTACACCTTC.

The chain employs TRBV6-1 and TRBJ1-2; no definite D call. This CDR3 contains 15 residues. V lost 2 bases, J lost 4 bases, and 14 bases lay in between. CDR1 MNHNS and CDR2 SASEGT come from the germline V gene. The CDR3 here is CASSEFIQDFYGYTF. Here the CDR3 DNA reads TGTGCCAGCAGTGAATTTATCCAGGATTTCTATGGCTACACCTTC.

V gene TRBV7-2 combines with J gene TRBJ1-1, with D perhaps TRBD1 (6 bases). V gave up 4 bases and J gave up 0 bases, with 9 bases separating them. The CDR3 runs to 14 residues. Germline CDR1 and CDR2: SGHTA and FQGNSA. The DNA of the CDR3 is TGTGCCAGCAGCTCCCAGGGGCTGAACACTGAAGCTTTCTTT. It is translated as CASSSQGLNTEAFF.

The chain links TRBV10-1 to TRBJ2-7; no firm D call. Trimming pared 7 bases from V and 3 bases from J, leaving 13 bases between. This CDR3 is 13 amino acids long. The V gene's germline CDR1 is WNHNN and CDR2 SYGVQD (reference sequence). Here the CDR3 reads CASMEWNLYEQYF. CDR3 nucleotides: TGCGCCAGCATGGAGTGGAACCTCTACGAGCAGTACTTC.

The chain joins TRBV4-1 to TRBJ1-1; 11 nucleotides match TRBD1. The junction had 4 bases not matched to a gene; V was cut back by 2 bases and J by 8 bases. Germline CDR1 and CDR2: MGHRA and YSYEKL. This CDR3 has 14 residues. CDR3 loop: CASSQPGTGGEAFF. In nucleotides, the CDR3 is TGCGCCAGCAGCCAACCCGGGACAGGGGGAGAAGCTTTCTTT.